This T cell receptor (beta chain) was profiled in a study of shared clonotypes between healthy human individuals. Across several immunoSEQ plates, the genomic DNA of each subset was split evenly. Repertoires were generated with immunoSEQ multiplex PCR, while TCRdb's copy carries only in-frame clones and drops some. This table holds roughly 2.6 million clones, approximately 90% found once. Study observations and caveats: Among several donors, roughly 5% of naive CD4 clonotypes were found in common. Generation probabilities of non-shared clonotypes were lower (relative to those shared by all four donors).

The CDR3 covers 14 residues. Germline V gene data show CDR1 as MNHNS and CDR2 as SASEGT. The V and J ends lost 4 bases and 0 bases respectively, with 10 bases between them. In the case of this clone: Its specificity is unknown. Other DNA sequences in the sample encode the same CDR3.

Healthy adults negative for HIV, lacking recent acute infections or vaccinations, served as donors. This sequence joins TRBV6-1 and TRBJ2-7; tentatively, D is TRBD1 (6 bases). Source material: naive CD4+ T cells sorted from blood. Subset reported: CD45RA+ positively selected. The clonotype was recovered from a man aged 18 to 30 in good health. The CDR3 protein is CASSGQGISYEQYF. In DNA, the CDR3 is TGTGCCAGCAGTGGTCAGGGGATCTCCTACGAGCAGTACTTC.